These 19 T cell receptor beta chains came from one sample sequenced in a study of shared clonotypes between healthy human individuals. TCRdb's table, derived via immunoSEQ multiplex PCR, lists solely in-frame clones and lacks some. The data contain approximately 1,500,000 clones, 95% to 99% of them singletons. The source material was naive CD4+ T cells sorted from blood. Subset denoted: CD45RA+ positively selected. The receptors come from a man aged 25-40 years in good health.

The chain employs TRBV28 and TRBJ2-2; 10 nucleotides align to TRBD2. The length of the CDR3 is 16 residues. Trimming cost V 4 bases and J 7 bases; bases outside gene matches: 9. In germline, CDR1 is MDHEN, CDR2 SYDVKM. CDR3 region: CASSYNSGRAGGELFF. The CDR3 DNA sequence: TGTGCCAGCAGTTACAACAGCGGGAGGGCCGGCGGGGAGCTGTTTTTT.

The gene calls are TRBV10-3 and TRBJ2-7; D ambiguous. Germline V gene data show CDR1 as ENHRY and CDR2 as SYGVKD. Trimming stripped 3 bases from V and 6 bases from J, with 9 bases between. This CDR3 is 12 amino acids long. The CDR3 nucleotides are TGTGCCATCAGTGAACGGGCTAGCGAGCAGTACTTC. This codes for CAISERASEQYF.

In regard to this clone: Additional DNA sequences in this sample encode the identical CDR3. The chain recombines TRBV5-1 with TRBJ2-7, with D possibly TRBD2 on 5 matching bases. With 3 bases removed from V and 4 bases from J, the gap between germline ends came to 5 bases. Per germline, CDR1 SGHRS and CDR2 YFSETQ. CDR3 length: 11 residues. CDR3: CASSSGYEQYF. CDR3 DNA sequence: TGCGCCAGCAGCTCGGGATACGAGCAGTACTTC.

The rearrangement uses TRBV5-4 and TRBJ2-2; 8 bases are shared with TRBD1. Germline V gene sequence: CDR1 SGHNT, CDR2 YYREEE (reference sequence). J lost 3 bases, V lost 2 bases, and 3 bases had no gene match. This CDR3 has 15 residues. The CDR3 DNA is TGTGCCAGCAGCTTCCAGGGGGCTCACACCGGGGAGCTGTTTTTT. Amino acid sequence: CASSFQGAHTGELFF.

The J gene is TRBJ2-7, the V gene TRBV5-1, with a possible D match to TRBD1 (5 bases). Germline V CDR1 and CDR2: SGHRS, YFSETQ. Trimming removed 4 bases from V and 6 bases from J, with 14 bases in between. CDR3 length: 13 amino acids. The CDR3 region is CASSPGQPGEQYF. CDR3 coding DNA: TGCGCCAGCAGCCCAGGACAACCTGGCGAGCAGTACTTC.

This clone was seen a single time. The chain carries TRBV5-4 and TRBJ1-2; no definite D call. The germline CDR1 and CDR2 sequences are SGHNT and YYREEE (reference sequence). V lost 4 bases and J 0 bases, leaving 13 bases between the germline ends. The CDR3 consists of 15 residues. The CDR3 DNA reads as TGTGCCAGCAGCCTCGTGGACGGCCCTAACTATGGCTACACCTTC. Protein: CASSLVDGPNYGYTF.

The chain couples TRBV28 to TRBJ1-2; 7 nucleotides align to TRBD1. The V segment lost 3 bases and the J segment 6 bases; nucleotides outside the gene matches: 13. Germline values: CDR1 MDHEN, CDR2 SYDVKM. The CDR3 is 16 amino acids. CDR3 in amino acids: CASSFITRGRFHGYTF. In nucleotides, the CDR3 is TGTGCCAGCAGTTTCATAACTAGGGGGCGCTTTCATGGCTACACCTTC.

V usage is TRBV28 and J usage is TRBJ2-2, with D hard to call. The CDR3 length is 15 residues. Trimming left V 3 bases short and J 2 bases short, with 10 bases between. Germline CDR1 reads MDHEN; CDR2 reads SYDVKM. This CDR3 is CASSLLGKNTGELFF. The CDR3 DNA reads TGTGCCAGCAGTTTGCTGGGGAAAAACACCGGGGAGCTGTTTTTT.

The J gene is TRBJ2-5, the V gene TRBV19, with 9 bases identical to TRBD2. V shed 4 bases and J 4 bases; nucleotides not matched to a gene: 13. Per the germline V gene, CDR1 is LNHDA and CDR2 is SQIVND (reference sequence). CDR3 length: 17 amino acids. This CDR3 reads CASSTHVSGSALETQYF. In DNA form, the CDR3 reads TGTGCCAGTAGTACCCATGTTAGCGGGAGCGCTTTAGAGACCCAGTACTTC.

The CDR3 sequence: CASSLIFHEQYF. The DNA of the CDR3 is TGTGCCAGCAGCTTAATCTTTCACGAGCAGTACTTC. The chain links TRBV7-2 to TRBJ2-7; unclear D gene. Germline assignment: CDR1 SGHTA and CDR2 FQGNSA. With 2 bases removed from V and 5 bases from J, the gap between germline ends came to 7 bases. This CDR3 is 12 amino acids long.

This chain uses TRBV11-2 with TRBJ1-1; D is possibly TRBD1 (6 bases). This CDR3 has 14 amino acids. Trimming left V 4 bases short and J 4 bases short, with 13 bases between. Germline CDR1 is SGHAT and CDR2 is FQNNGV. The CDR3 region has the DNA TGTGCCAGCAGCTCCATACAGGGAAGCACTGAAGCTTTCTTT. It encodes CASSSIQGSTEAFF.

Of note for this clone: Other DNA sequences in the sample encode the same CDR3. The chain joins TRBV9 to TRBJ2-5; 10 nucleotides match TRBD1. Unmatched junction bases numbered 2, after V lost 0 bases and J lost 3 bases. Germline CDR1 is SGDLS and CDR2 is YYNGEE. The CDR3 is 15 amino acids. This CDR3 is CASSVAGTGEETQYF. In DNA form, the CDR3 reads TGTGCCAGCAGCGTAGCGGGGACAGGGGAAGAGACCCAGTACTTC.

V and J are TRBV28 and TRBJ1-1, with D maybe TRBD1 (6 bases). CDR1 is MDHEN, CDR2 SYDVKM, per germline. The CDR3 contains 12 residues. Trimming took 9 bases from V and 10 from J, leaving 18 bases between them. The CDR3 loop is CASKTGDIRAFF. The CDR3, as DNA: TGTGCCAGTAAGACAGGCGACATACGAGCTTTCTTT.

The chain is built from TRBV2 and TRBJ2-1; 12 bases align to TRBD2. J lost 8 bases, V lost 6 bases, and 8 bases had no gene match. The CDR3 runs to 15 residues. Germline CDR1 is SNHLY and CDR2 is FYNNEI. CDR3 in amino acids: CASRATSGSFDEQFF. The DNA of the CDR3 is TGTGCCAGCAGGGCGACTAGCGGGAGTTTCGATGAGCAGTTCTTC.

This chain connects TRBV6-6 to TRBJ1-1; D is unclear. Germline V gives CDR1 MNHNY, CDR2 SVGAGI (reference sequence). The ends were cut back, 4 bases at V and 1 base at J, with 4 bases in the middle. CDR3 length: 12 amino acids. CDR3 loop: CASSLRNTEAFF. The DNA of the CDR3 is TGTGCCAGCAGTTTAAGGAACACTGAAGCTTTCTTT.

This clone was recorded once. Additional DNA sequences in this sample encode the identical CDR3. This sequence joins TRBV7-9 and TRBJ1-1; D is uncertain. Deletions cut 3 bases from V and 1 base from J, with 6 bases between. This CDR3 spans 13 amino acids. Germline-derived CDR1 and CDR2 are SEHNR and FQNEAQ (reference sequence). This CDR3 is CASSLEANTEAFF. The CDR3 coding sequence is TGTGCCAGCAGCTTGGAGGCGAACACTGAAGCTTTCTTT.

This clone was seen a single time. This rearrangement joins TRBV18 to TRBJ2-7; 15 nucleotides match TRBD2. This CDR3 spans 21 amino acids. Trimming cost V 3 bases and J 0 bases; bases outside gene matches: 15. CDR1 is KGHSH and CDR2 is LQKENI in the germline V gene. The CDR3 reads CASSPLPSGTSGRRTSYEQYF. CDR3 DNA: TGTGCCAGCTCACCTCTACCTTCCGGGACTAGCGGGAGGAGAACCTCCTACGAGCAGTACTTC. Complete variable domain (other parts from reference TRBV18 and TRBJ2-7): NAGVMQNPRHLVRRRGQEARLRCSPMKGHSHVYWYRQLPEEGLKFMVYLQKENIIDESGMPKERFSAEFPKEGPSILRIQQVVRGDSAAYFCASSPLPSGTSGRRTSYEQYFGPGTRLTVT.

The chain employs TRBV5-4 and TRBJ2-2; 9 bases map to TRBD1. This CDR3 comprises 14 residues. Trimming took 4 bases from V and 6 from J; bases not matched to a gene: 4. In germline, CDR1 is SGHNT, CDR2 YYREEE (reference sequence). The CDR3 region has the DNA TGTGCCAGCAGCCGGGACAGGGTTTCCGGGGAGCTGTTTTTT. It encodes CASSRDRVSGELFF.

The chain couples TRBV5-1 to TRBJ2-7; D not resolved. The CDR3 spans 14 residues. Trimming took off 0 bases at V and 3 bases at J, with 10 bases between the two ends. Germline CDR1 is SGHRS and CDR2 is YFSETQ. The CDR3 region has the DNA TGCGCCAGCAGCTTGGAGGTCGGCCGCTACGAGCAGTACTTC. It encodes CASSLEVGRYEQYF. Full variable domain (rest looked up from reference TRBV5-1 and TRBJ2-7): KAGVTQTPRYLIKTRGQQVTLSCSPISGHRSVSWYQQTPGQGLQFLFEYFSETQRNKGNFPGRFSGRQFSNSRSEMNVSTLELGDSALYLCASSLEVGRYEQYFGPGTRLTVT.